The next 7 T cell receptor beta chains were all read from a single sample in a study of cytotoxic CD8 clonotypes in ibrutinib-treated CLL (dated by TCRdb to about 2021). The intended sense of this specimen's time point label: 20 to 25 months on ibrutinib. The library was produced with the immunoSEQ multiplex PCR assay. TCRdb retrieved this table from immuneACCESS and kept in-frame rearrangements only. Not all clones are present; in checked studies, unresolved V genes account for under half, and no reason is known for the remainder. In this sample the table shows approximately 30,000 clones, approximately 68% of which occur a single time. Of the sample, 45% to 65% falls within the top ten clones. The sequenced sample was PBMCs, obtained after 24 months of ibrutinib treatment. All receptors come from a human donor with chronic lymphocytic leukemia.

The J gene is TRBJ2-2, the V gene TRBV7-2; no reliable D call. The germline V and J ends were trimmed by 8 bases and 0 bases, with 7 bases remaining between them. Germline-derived CDR1 and CDR2 are SGHTA and FQGNSA. The CDR3 has 13 residues. CDR3 residues: CASGQANTGELFF. The CDR3 DNA sequence: TGTGCCAGCGGGCAGGCGAACACCGGGGAGCTGTTTTTT.

CDR3 in amino acids: CASSLGSSTDTQYF. The CDR3 DNA follows: TGCGCCAGCAGCTTGGGCTCTAGCACAGATACGCAGTATTTT. This chain links TRBV5-1 with TRBJ2-3; D is unresolved. CDR1 SGHRS and CDR2 YFSETQ come from the germline V gene. Trimming shortened V by 0 bases and J by 0 bases, and 5 bases separated the two germline ends. The CDR3 runs to 14 residues.

The CDR3 region is CASALGGPNTEAFF. For the CDR3, the DNA is TGTGCCAGCGCCCTGGGTGGGCCGAACACTGAAGCTTTCTTT. This chain connects TRBV25-1 to TRBJ1-1; D gene unclear. CDR1 and CDR2 (germline): MGHDK, SYGVNS. Deletions cut 8 bases from V and 1 base from J, with 14 bases between. This CDR3 is 14 amino acids long.

The CDR3 spells CASNQDLTDTQYF. The CDR3 DNA reads as TGCGCCAGCAACCAGGACCTCACAGATACGCAGTATTTT. The chain is built from TRBV5-1 and TRBJ2-3; D unclear. Trimming removed 6 bases at V and 2 bases at J, with 10 bases between. The CDR3 sequence is 13 residues long. CDR1 and CDR2 (germline): SGHRS, YFSETQ.

The sample holds a few counts of this clone. The V and J genes are TRBV6-5 and TRBJ1-1; D is unclear. V lost 6 bases and J lost 4, with 12 bases in between. CDR3 length: 13 residues. Per germline, CDR1 MNHEY and CDR2 SVGAGI. This CDR3 is CASSFRSGTEAFF. The CDR3 DNA follows: TGTGCCAGCAGCTTCCGATCGGGCACTGAAGCTTTCTTT.

The count of this clone is one. The J gene is TRBJ2-5, the V gene TRBV19; 7 bases agree with TRBD2. CDR1 is LNHDA and CDR2 is SQIVND in the germline V gene (reference sequence). V dropped 5 bases and J dropped 4; count of bases not matched to a gene: 10. This CDR3 region has 15 residues. For the CDR3, the DNA is TGTGCCAGTAGTGATCAGGGACTACACGGAGAGACCCAGTACTTC. Its translation: CASSDQGLHGETQYF. Full variable domain (outside the CDR3, taken from reference TRBV19 and TRBJ2-5): DGGITQSPKYLFRKEGQNVTLSCEQNLNHDAMYWYRQDPGQGLRLIYYSQIVNDFQKGDIAEGYSVSREKKESFPLTVTSAQKNPTAFYLCASSDQGLHGETQYFGPGTRLLVL.

The genes are TRBV11-3 and TRBJ1-1; no reliable D call. Trimming removed 5 bases from V and 8 bases from J, with 18 bases in between. Looked up from germline, CDR1 is SGHNT and CDR2 is YENEEA. The CDR3 totals 14 residues. CDR3 protein: CASSPSPGKKEAFF. CDR3 sequence (DNA): TGTGCCAGCAGCCCGAGCCCGGGGAAGAAAGAAGCTTTCTTT.